This TCR beta chain was recorded in a study of blood T cell repertoires in COVID-19. Whole-study context: Samples came from the United States, Italy and Spain, spanning acute and convalescent COVID-19. Sample material is recorded as cDNA or gDNA derived from T cells, B-cell-depleted T cells, or PBMCs.

Data came from immunoSEQ multiplex PCR; TCRdb stores just in-frame clones and leaves some out. The sample comprises about 110,000 clones, approximately 80% of which are singletons, and around 8% rests with the top ten. The CDR3 runs to 14 residues. Trimming left V 5 bases short and J 6 bases short, with 15 bases between. From germline, CDR1 is SEHNR and CDR2 FQNEAQ (reference sequence). The chain recombines TRBV7-9 with TRBJ2-3; D remains ambiguous. Sample: peripheral blood. This clonotype originated in a woman of 80 years or more with active or convalescent COVID-19. In nucleotides, the CDR3 is TGTGCCAGCAGCCTTGAGGCGCTCAAGGATACGCAGTATTTT. Encoded protein: CASSLEALKDTQYF.